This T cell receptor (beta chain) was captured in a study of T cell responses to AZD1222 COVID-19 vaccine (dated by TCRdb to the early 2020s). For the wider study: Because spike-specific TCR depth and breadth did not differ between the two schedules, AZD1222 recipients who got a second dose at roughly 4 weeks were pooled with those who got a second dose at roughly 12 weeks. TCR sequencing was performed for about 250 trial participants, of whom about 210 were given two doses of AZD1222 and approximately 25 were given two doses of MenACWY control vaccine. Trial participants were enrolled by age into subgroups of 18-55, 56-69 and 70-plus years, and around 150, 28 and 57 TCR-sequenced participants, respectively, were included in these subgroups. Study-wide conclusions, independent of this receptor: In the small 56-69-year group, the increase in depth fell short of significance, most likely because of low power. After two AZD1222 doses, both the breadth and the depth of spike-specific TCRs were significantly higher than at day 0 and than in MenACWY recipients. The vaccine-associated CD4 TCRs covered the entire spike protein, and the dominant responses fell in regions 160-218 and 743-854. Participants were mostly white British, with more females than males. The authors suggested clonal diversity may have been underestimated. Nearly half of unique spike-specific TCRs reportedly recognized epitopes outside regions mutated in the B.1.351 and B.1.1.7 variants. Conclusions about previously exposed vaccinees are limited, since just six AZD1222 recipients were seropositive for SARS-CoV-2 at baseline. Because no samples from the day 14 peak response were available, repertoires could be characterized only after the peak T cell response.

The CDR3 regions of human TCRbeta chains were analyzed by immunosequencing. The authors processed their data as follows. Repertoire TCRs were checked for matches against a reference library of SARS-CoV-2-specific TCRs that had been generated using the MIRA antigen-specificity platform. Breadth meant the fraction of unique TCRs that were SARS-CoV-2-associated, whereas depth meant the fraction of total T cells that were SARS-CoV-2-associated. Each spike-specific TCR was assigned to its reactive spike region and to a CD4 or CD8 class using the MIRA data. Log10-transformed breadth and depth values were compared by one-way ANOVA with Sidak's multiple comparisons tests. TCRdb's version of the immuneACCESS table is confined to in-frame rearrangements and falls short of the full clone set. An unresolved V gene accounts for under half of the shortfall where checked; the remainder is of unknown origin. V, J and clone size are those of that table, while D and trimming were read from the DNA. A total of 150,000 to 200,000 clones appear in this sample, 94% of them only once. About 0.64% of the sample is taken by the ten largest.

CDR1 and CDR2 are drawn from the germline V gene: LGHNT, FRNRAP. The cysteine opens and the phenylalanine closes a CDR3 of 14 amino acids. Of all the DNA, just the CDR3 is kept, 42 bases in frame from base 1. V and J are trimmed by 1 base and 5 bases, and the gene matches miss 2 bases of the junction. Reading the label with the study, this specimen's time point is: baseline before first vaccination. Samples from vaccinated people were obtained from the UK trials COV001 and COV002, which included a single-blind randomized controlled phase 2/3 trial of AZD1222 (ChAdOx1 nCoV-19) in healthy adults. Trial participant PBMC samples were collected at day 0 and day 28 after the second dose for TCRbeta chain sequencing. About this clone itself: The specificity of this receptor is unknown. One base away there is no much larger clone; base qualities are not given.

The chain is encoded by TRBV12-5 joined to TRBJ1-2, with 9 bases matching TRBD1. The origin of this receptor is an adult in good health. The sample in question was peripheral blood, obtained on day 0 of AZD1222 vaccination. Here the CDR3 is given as CASGLGDRVYGYTF. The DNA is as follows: TGTGCTAGTGGTTTGGGGGACAGGGTGTATGGCTACACCTTC.